This is a list of T cell receptor beta chains from one sample in a study of human T cells and chemical hapten exposure. In TCRdb, the RACE reads were re-called with MiXCR into one record per CDR3 protein. The table lists some 170,000 distinct CDR3 sequences, more than 20% of them singletons. Material: whole blood, obtained in connection with sensitization to the hapten diphenylcyclopropenone (DPC). Receptors originate from a woman aged 45-59 years with alopecia areata. Some clones in this sample may be carry-over from other donors' samples. Both conserved end residues are part of each CDR3. The D gene is left open where the match is weak. For some rows the clone size is stated as once, few or many, or as a class when expanded; others skip it.

>TRBD1|TRBV5-1|TRBJ2-7|NA
TGCGCCAGCAGCCCACCGGGACAGGGAATTTACGAGCAGTACTTC
CASSPPGQGIYEQYF
>NA|TRBV24-1|TRBJ2-3|NA
TGTGCCACCAGTTCCGGCACAGATACGCAGTATTTT
CATSSGTDTQYF
>NA|TRBV29-1|TRBJ2-1|few
TGCAGCGTTGGTGGGGTTACCTACAATGAGCAGTTCTTC
CSVGGVTYNEQFF
>NA|TRBV5-6|TRBJ2-3|many
TGTGCCAGCAGCTTATCGACAGGTCGCACAGATACGCAGTATTTT
CASSLSTGRTDTQYF
>NA|TRBV20-1|TRBJ2-7|few
TGCAGTGCTTACGACAGCTACGAGCAGTACTTC
CSAYDSYEQYF
>NA|TRBV2|TRBJ1-5|NA
TGTGCCAGCAGACCAGTAGGGCAGCCCCAGCATTTT
CASRPVGQPQHF
>TRBD2|TRBV29-1|TRBJ2-5|few
TGCAGCGTTGGTCTAGCGGGAGAGACCCAGTACTTC
CSVGLAGETQYF
>TRBD1|TRBV6-6|TRBJ1-1|NA
TGTGCCAGCAGTTACGCAGGGGGCTACACTGAAGCTTTCTTT
CASSYAGGYTEAFF
>NA|TRBV20-1|TRBJ2-1|NA
TGCAGTGCTGAAGGACCAGGGTTTACTACCTACAATGAGCAGTTCTTC
CSAEGPGFTTYNEQFF
>TRBD2|TRBV7-9|TRBJ2-5|many
TGTGCCAGCAGCTTAATCGCTAGCGGTCTCGAGAGGGAGACCCAGTACTTC
CASSLIASGLERETQYF
>NA|TRBV6-2/TRBV6-3|TRBJ2-2|few
TGTGCCAGCAAACGGGGCGCGAACACCGGGGAGCTGTTTTTT
CASKRGANTGELFF
>NA|TRBV9|TRBJ2-1|NA
TGTGCCAGCAGCGCCCCCACCCGGGATGAGCAGTTCTTC
CASSAPTRDEQFF
>TRBD2|TRBV2|TRBJ2-7|NA
TGTGCCAGCAGTGAATTGCCGGGGGGGCTCGGGCAGTACTTC
CASSELPGGLGQYF